Shown below are 7 T cell receptor beta chains from a single sample sequenced in a study of T cells after yellow fever vaccination. TCRdb itself ran the 5' RACE reads through MiXCR, one entry per CDR3 protein. The sample has around 40,000 distinct CDR3 sequences; 6% to 7% are singletons. The specimen comprised CD8+ T cells not binding an NS4B(214-222) dextramer, sorted from PBMCs, sampled 45 days after the yellow fever booster vaccination. Receptor source: a man aged 30 to 45 who received the YFV17D yellow fever vaccine.

This clonotype was counted a few times. The chain is built from TRBV12-3 or TRBV12-4 and TRBJ2-3; 11 bases agree with TRBD2. V shed 3 bases and J 4 bases; nucleotides not matched to a gene: 15. The CDR3 runs 19 residues. The CDR3 region has the DNA TGTGCCAGCAGTTTCCAGTACCCGCGACTAGCGGGAAACGCAGATACGCAGTATTTT. Translation: CASSFQYPRLAGNADTQYF.

The table lists this clonotype with many counts. The V gene is TRBV19, the J gene TRBJ2-4; D may correspond to TRBD1 or TRBD2 (5 bases each). V was cut by 5 bases and J by 2 bases, with 10 bases left in between. Looked up from germline, CDR1 is LNHDA and CDR2 is SQIVND (reference sequence). This CDR3 spans 14 amino acids. The CDR3 reads CASSLREPKNIQYF. CDR3 in DNA: TGTGCCAGTAGTCTCAGGGAGCCCAAAAACATTCAGTACTTC.

A remark on this clonotype: A much larger clone differs from this one at a single base, so this may be a read error. The chain links TRBV6-1 to TRBJ1-4; TRBD1 might be the D (5 bases). CDR3 size: 15 residues. Germline V lookup: CDR1 MNHNS, CDR2 SASEGT. Trimming removed 5 bases from V and 8 bases from J, with 18 bases in between. CDR3 amino acids: CASSQGGEVWEKLFF. Here the CDR3 DNA reads TGTGCCAGCAGTCAAGGAGGGGAGGTTTGGGAAAAACTGTTTTTT.

There are many counts of this clonotype. The J gene is TRBJ2-2, the V gene TRBV7-6, with TRBD2 identical over 7 bases. Germline V gene data show CDR1 as SGHVS and CDR2 as FNYEAQ. This CDR3 is built from 17 residues. V trimming: 1 base; J trimming: 7 bases; junction bases outside the gene matches: 12. The CDR3 is CASSLVGAGVGFGELFF. CDR3 DNA sequence: TGTGCCAGCAGCTTAGTTGGCGCGGGGGTCGGATTCGGGGAGCTGTTTTTT.

With regard to this clonotype: A read error may explain this, as a much larger clone is one base away. V and J are TRBV9 and TRBJ1-1; D gene unclear. The germline V gene encodes CDR1 SGDLS and CDR2 YYNGEE. V was pared by 4 bases and J by 5 bases, with 12 bases between. This CDR3 has 13 amino acids. The CDR3 coding sequence is TGTGCCAGCAGCCGTTACTTAAAAACTGAAGCTTTCTTT. It translates to CASSRYLKTEAFF.

This clonotype occurred many times. This sequence joins TRBV28 and TRBJ2-2; a weak D match, TRBD2 (7 bases). V gave up 2 bases and J gave up 0 bases, with 19 bases separating them. Per germline, CDR1 MDHEN and CDR2 SYDVKM. The length of the CDR3 is 19 residues. The DNA of the CDR3 is TGTGCCAGCAGTTTACGGGCGGGGGCCCAGCCAACGAACACCGGGGAGCTGTTTTTT. This sequence encodes CASSLRAGAQPTNTGELFF. Together with reference TRBV28 and TRBJ2-2, the CDR3 gives the full variable domain: DVKVTQSSRYLVKRTGEKVFLECVQDMDHENMFWYRQDPGLGLRLIYFSYDVKMKEKGDIPEGYSVSREKKERFSLILESASTNQTSMYLCASSLRAGAQPTNTGELFFGEGSRLTVL.

This clonotype has ten or more counts. The rearrangement uses TRBV27 and TRBJ1-2, with unresolved D. Germline V CDR1 and CDR2: MNHEY, SMNVEV (reference sequence). V was clipped by 8 bases and J by 7 bases, with 23 bases between them. There are 15 residues in the CDR3. The CDR3 here is CASPGGTGRVIGYTF. CDR3 coding DNA: TGTGCCAGCCCCGGAGGAACCGGGAGGGTTATTGGCTACACCTTC.